The T cell receptor (beta chain) under discussion was sequenced for a study of cytomegalovirus exposure and HLA in healthy donors. General study findings and limits: Clonal expansion was found to be greater in HLA-associated TCR beta chains than in equally common others in a later analysis. Reportedly, a later analysis found an Asian-associated ancestry cluster had fewer N-insertions than the approximately 670-donor mean. The study reported that TCR beta sequences accurately predicted HLA-A and HLA-B alleles in most subjects.

13 Jbeta primers and 60 Vbeta primers were used for the PCR. Assay: immunoSEQ multiplex PCR; the TCRdb copy retains only in-frame clones and omits some. Altogether about 80,000 clones are present, about four fifths being singletons, with the ten largest covering approximately 30%. On this clone itself: As yet, its antigen is unknown.

Sequencing was performed on PBMCs. This TCR came from a man in his forties or fifties in good health and CMV-seropositive.

CDR3 DNA sequence: TGTGCCAGCAGTGTAGAGGAGGGAGAGACCCAGTACTTC. This codes for CASSVEEGETQYF. The chain couples TRBV6-4 to TRBJ2-5, with a possible D match to TRBD2 (6 bases). The germline V and J ends were trimmed by 4 bases and 4 bases, with 10 bases remaining between them. The germline V gene encodes CDR1 MRHNA and CDR2 SNTAGT. The CDR3 runs to 13 residues.